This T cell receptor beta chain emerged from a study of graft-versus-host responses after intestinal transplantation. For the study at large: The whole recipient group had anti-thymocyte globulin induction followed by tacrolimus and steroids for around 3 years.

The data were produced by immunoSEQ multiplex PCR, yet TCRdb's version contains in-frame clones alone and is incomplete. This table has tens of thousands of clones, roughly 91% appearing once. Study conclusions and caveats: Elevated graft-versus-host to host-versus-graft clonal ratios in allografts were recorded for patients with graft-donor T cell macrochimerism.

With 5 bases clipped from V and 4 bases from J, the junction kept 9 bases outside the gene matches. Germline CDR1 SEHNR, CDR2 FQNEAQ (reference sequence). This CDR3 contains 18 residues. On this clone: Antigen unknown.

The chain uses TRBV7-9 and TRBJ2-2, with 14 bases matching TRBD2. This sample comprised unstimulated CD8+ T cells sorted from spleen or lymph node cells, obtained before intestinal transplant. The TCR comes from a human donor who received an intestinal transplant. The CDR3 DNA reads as TGTGCCAGCAGCCCAAGACTAGCGGGGGGGCTAAGCACCGGGGAGCTGTTTTTT. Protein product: CASSPRLAGGLSTGELFF. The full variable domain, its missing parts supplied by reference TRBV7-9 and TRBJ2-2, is DTGVSQNPRHKITKRGQNVTFRCDPISEHNRLYWYRQTLGQGPEFLTYFQNEAQLEKSRLLSDRFSAERPKGSFSTLEIQRTEQGDSAMYLCASSPRLAGGLSTGELFFGEGSRLTVL.